Listed below are T cell receptor beta chains from one sample, sequenced in a study of T-cell memory formation after mild COVID-19. A single record per CDR3 protein comes from TCRdb applying MiXCR to the 5' RACE reads. The sample consists of under 450,000 distinct CDR3 sequences, less than 25% of them appearing once. Source material: PBMCs or a T cell subset sorted from them (not recorded which). Receptors were obtained from an adult woman who had mild COVID-19 (a few samples of this study predate the infection). Cell type and time point are not known. Each CDR3 is given with its conserved first and last residue. D genes are given only for firm matches. Expanded clones are given a class, and other clones once, few, many or no size at all.

TRBJ2-3 | TRBV11-3 | . | 13 | . | CASHSEPTDTQYF | TGTGCCAGCCACTCGGAACCCACAGATACGCAGTATTTT
TRBJ2-5 | TRBV7-3 | . | 17 | . | CASSPVPSLGGPETQYF | TGTGCCAGCAGCCCCGTTCCTAGCTTGGGGGGGCCGGAGACCCAGTACTTC
TRBJ2-7 | TRBV7-2 | . | 15 | . | CASSWSSGPSYEQYF | TGTGCCAGCAGCTGGAGTAGCGGACCATCCTACGAGCAGTACTTC
TRBJ1-4 | TRBV6-6 | TRBD1 | 13 | . | CASRTGAHEKLFF | TGTGCCAGCAGGACAGGGGCCCATGAAAAACTGTTTTTT
TRBJ2-2 | TRBV6-2/TRBV6-3 | TRBD2 | 16 | . | CASNGLAALGTGELFF | TGTGCCAGCAATGGACTAGCGGCCCTAGGGACCGGGGAGCTGTTTTTT
TRBJ2-1 | TRBV29-1 | . | 15 | few | CSVEDLGTRYNEQFF | TGCAGCGTTGAAGATCTCGGGACACGATACAATGAGCAGTTCTTC
TRBJ2-1 | TRBV10-1 | . | 13 | . | CASMVQVYNEQFF | TGCGCCAGCATGGTACAAGTATACAATGAGCAGTTCTTC
TRBJ1-4 | TRBV5-4 | . | 16 | few | CASSNRTWFANEKLFF | TGTGCCAGCAGCAACCGGACTTGGTTCGCTAATGAAAAACTGTTTTTT
TRBJ1-2 | TRBV11-2 | . | 17 | . | CASSTGLGGPLNYGYTF | TGTGCCAGCAGCACCGGGCTGGGGGGGCCCCTTAACTATGGCTACACCTTC
TRBJ2-7 | TRBV7-6 | . | 14 | . | CASSLVYGRDEQYF | TGTGCCAGCAGCTTAGTCTACGGGCGCGACGAGCAGTACTTC
TRBJ1-2 | TRBV7-2 | . | 14 | . | CASSHRPQGVGYTF | TGTGCCAGCAGCCATCGGCCACAGGGAGTTGGCTACACCTTC
TRBJ1-4 | TRBV6-2/TRBV6-3 | TRBD1 | 17 | . | CASSYGRNRGPSEKLFF | TGTGCCAGCAGTTACGGGCGAAACAGGGGGCCAAGTGAAAAACTGTTTTTT
TRBJ2-5 | TRBV11-2 | TRBD1 | 14 | . | CASSYTGAQETQYF | TGTGCCAGCAGCTACACAGGGGCCCAAGAGACCCAGTACTTC
TRBJ2-3 | TRBV7-3 | TRBD2 | 18 | few | CASSLTAGGPRSTDTQYF | TGTGCCAGCAGCTTAACAGCGGGAGGGCCACGGTCGACAGATACGCAGTATTTT
TRBJ1-2 | TRBV5-1 | TRBD1 | 15 | once | CASSLGTGGLYGYTF | TGCGCCAGCAGCTTAGGGACAGGGGGCCTCTATGGCTACACCTTC
TRBJ2-3 | TRBV12-3/TRBV12-4 | . | 16 | . | CASRPSLGGSTDTQYF | TGTGCCAGCAGACCCTCCCTCGGCGGCAGCACAGATACGCAGTATTTT
TRBJ2-7 | TRBV29-1 | TRBD1 | 16 | few | CSVVRTGALPGYEQYF | TGCAGCGTTGTCAGGACAGGGGCGCTTCCAGGGTACGAGCAGTACTTC
TRBJ1-1 | TRBV5-1 | . | 15 | few | CASSGYTGLNTEAFF | TGCGCCAGCAGCGGATACACAGGGTTGAACACTGAAGCTTTCTTT
TRBJ1-4 | TRBV12-3/TRBV12-4 | TRBD1 | 13 | few | CVCARDRGEKLFF | TGTGTATGTGCCCGGGACAGGGGTGAAAAACTGTTTTTT
TRBJ2-3 | TRBV20-1 | . | 14 | many | CSALAGQPLDTQYF | TGCAGTGCTTTAGCGGGACAGCCCCTAGATACGCAGTATTTT
TRBJ1-5 | TRBV2 | . | 15 | few | CASSPLGRGGQPQHF | TGTGCCAGCAGTCCCCTGGGGAGGGGAGGTCAGCCCCAGCATTTT
TRBJ2-7 | TRBV6-2/TRBV6-3 | . | 15 | few | CASSYSRWVAGEQYF | TGTGCCAGCAGTTACTCGAGGTGGGTAGCCGGCGAGCAGTACTTC
TRBJ1-2 | TRBV18 | . | 15 | few | CASSQTTGTNYGYTF | TGTGCCAGCTCACAAACGACAGGCACCAACTATGGCTACACCTTC
TRBJ2-1 | TRBV9 | TRBD2 | 16 | few | CASSGASGRTGNEQFF | TGTGCCAGCAGCGGAGCTAGCGGGAGGACGGGCAATGAGCAGTTCTTC
TRBJ2-1 | TRBV5-5 | TRBD1 | 16 | few | CASSLPGTGLRNEQFF | TGTGCCAGCAGCTTGCCCGGGACAGGGTTGCGCAATGAGCAGTTCTTC
TRBJ2-7 | TRBV7-6 | TRBD2 | 18 | few | CASSLISGLAGVTYEQYF | TGTGCCAGCAGCTTAATTTCGGGACTAGCGGGAGTGACCTACGAGCAGTACTTC
TRBJ2-7 | TRBV12-3/TRBV12-4 | . | 12 | . | CASSFRPHEQYF | TGTGCCAGCAGTTTCCGGCCCCACGAGCAGTACTTC
TRBJ2-7 | TRBV2 | TRBD2 | 17 | few | CASSEETSGIYSYEQYF | TGTGCCAGCAGTGAAGAGACTAGCGGGATCTACTCCTACGAGCAGTACTTC
TRBJ1-6 | TRBV7-3 | . | 13 | few | CASSSGLNSPLHF | TGTGCCAGCAGCTCCGGACTGAATTCACCCCTCCACTTT
TRBJ1-5 | TRBV7-6 | . | 12 | few | CASSLPRQPQHF | TGTGCCAGCAGCTTACCTCGGCAGCCCCAGCATTTT
TRBJ2-1 | TRBV28 | . | 15 | few | CASSFYSSGDDEQFF | TGTGCCAGCAGTTTTTACTCCTCGGGAGACGATGAGCAGTTCTTC
TRBJ2-1 | TRBV7-9 | TRBD2 | 16 | . | CASSPAGGGAWNEQFF | TGTGCCAGCAGCCCCGCGGGCGGGGGGGCGTGGAATGAGCAGTTCTTC
TRBJ2-7 | TRBV29-1 | TRBD1 | 14 | . | CSVAPDRARYEQYF | TGCAGCGTTGCACCGGACAGGGCCCGCTACGAGCAGTACTTC
TRBJ1-2 | TRBV6-1 | . | 13 | . | CASSEAAVGGYTF | TGTGCCAGCAGTGAAGCCGCAGTGGGTGGCTACACCTTC
TRBJ1-5 | TRBV7-2 | . | 13 | . | CASSLIWDQPQHF | TGTGCCAGCAGCTTAATATGGGATCAGCCCCAGCATTTT
TRBJ2-5 | TRBV5-1 | . | 15 | . | CASSLILGSQETQYF | TGCGCCAGCAGCTTGATCTTGGGGTCTCAAGAGACCCAGTACTTC
TRBJ2-7 | TRBV3-1 | TRBD1 | 15 | few | CASSPRDRPRQEQYF | TGTGCCAGCAGCCCTCGGGACAGACCCAGGCAAGAGCAGTACTTC
TRBJ2-7 | TRBV13 | . | 15 | . | CASSPKGDGFYEQYF | TGTGCCAGCAGCCCAAAGGGCGACGGATTCTACGAGCAGTACTTC
TRBJ2-5 | TRBV7-2 | . | 15 | few | CASSSRQGVGGTQYF | TGTGCCAGCAGCTCGAGGCAGGGGGTGGGGGGGACCCAGTACTTC
TRBJ1-1 | TRBV6-5 | . | 13 | . | CASSYGVITEAFF | TGTGCCAGCAGTTACGGGGTAATCACTGAAGCTTTCTTT
TRBJ2-5 | TRBV5-1 | . | 13 | few | CASSLTRQETQYF | TGCGCCAGCAGCTTGACACGACAAGAGACCCAGTACTTC
TRBJ2-7 | TRBV4-1 | TRBD1 | 15 | few | CASSQAGDRANEQYF | TGCGCCAGCAGCCAGGCCGGGGACAGGGCGAACGAGCAGTACTTC
TRBJ2-5 | TRBV20-1 | . | 14 | . | CSARDFRFQETQYF | TGCAGTGCTAGAGATTTCAGATTCCAAGAGACCCAGTACTTC
TRBJ2-5 | TRBV7-8 | . | 13 | . | CASSLATGETQYF | TGTGCCAGCAGCTTAGCGACGGGAGAGACCCAGTACTTC
TRBJ2-5 | TRBV4-2 | . | 14 | many | CASSQDTIQETQYF | TGTGCCAGCAGCCAAGATACGATACAAGAGACCCAGTACTTC
TRBJ2-7 | TRBV12-3/TRBV12-4 | . | 13 | . | CASRHRDGNEQYF | TGTGCCAGCAGGCACCGGGACGGCAACGAGCAGTACTTC
TRBJ1-1 | TRBV5-5 | . | 16 | . | CASSLEAGVIRTEAFF | TGTGCCAGCAGCTTGGAGGCAGGGGTTATTCGCACTGAAGCTTTCTTT
TRBJ1-2 | TRBV29-1 | . | 12 | many | CSVEDRVYGYTF | TGCAGCGTTGAAGACAGGGTATATGGCTACACCTTC
TRBJ2-2 | TRBV7-9 | TRBD2 | 12 | few | CASSRGAGELFF | TGTGCCAGCAGCCGGGGGGCCGGGGAGCTGTTTTTT
TRBJ2-7 | TRBV7-2 | TRBD1 | 17 | . | CASSREPSTGGYDEQYF | TGTGCCAGCAGCCGAGAACCTTCGACAGGGGGTTATGACGAGCAGTACTTC
TRBJ2-1 | TRBV2 | . | 13 | few | CASRGVGINEQFF | TGTGCCAGCAGGGGTGTAGGTATCAATGAGCAGTTCTTC
TRBJ2-6 | TRBV28 | . | 15 | . | CASSRQSSGANVLTF | TGTGCCAGCAGTAGGCAGTCCTCTGGGGCCAACGTCCTGACTTTC
TRBJ2-7 | TRBV5-1 | . | 15 | few | CASSLQAQRSYEQYF | TGCGCCAGCAGCTTGCAAGCTCAGCGGTCCTACGAGCAGTACTTC
TRBJ2-7 | TRBV5-1 | . | 14 | . | CASSSQSGDYEQYF | TGCGCCAGCAGCTCCCAATCGGGGGACTACGAGCAGTACTTC
TRBJ2-7 | TRBV10-3 | . | 18 | few | CAISEPPGRKGASYEQYF | TGTGCCATCAGTGAGCCGCCTGGGAGGAAGGGGGCGAGCTACGAGCAGTACTTC
TRBJ2-7 | TRBV15 | . | 13 | . | CATSRRGSYEQYF | TGTGCCACCAGCAGACGGGGTTCCTACGAGCAGTACTTC
TRBJ2-7 | TRBV7-9 | . | 13 | . | CASSLAGRGEQYF | TGTGCCAGCAGCTTAGCGGGAAGGGGCGAGCAGTACTTC
TRBJ2-1 | TRBV2 | . | 14 | . | CASIREKGWNEQFF | TGTGCCAGCATCCGGGAGAAAGGGTGGAATGAGCAGTTCTTC